The sequence of this TCR beta chain was determined in a study of T cell responses to AZD1222 COVID-19 vaccine. Trimming removed 7 bases at V and 3 bases at J, with 19 bases between. The V gene's germline CDR1 is LNHDA and CDR2 SQIVND (reference sequence). CDR3 length: 16 amino acids. Study-level points and caveats: Spike-specific TCR repertoires showed rising breadth and depth after two AZD1222 doses. Nearly half of spike-specific TCRs reportedly target variant regions that are unmutated in the B.1.351 and B.1.1.7 variants.

This clone was picked up many times. Its antigen remains unknown. This table comes from immunoSEQ multiplex PCR, and its TCRdb copy is limited to in-frame clones, with some not included. The sample yields roughly 100,000 clones, more than 75% seen once. This clonotype was sampled from an adult in good health. The rearrangement joins TRBV19 to TRBJ1-5, with D perhaps TRBD1 (6 bases). The sequencing here drew on peripheral blood, taken on day 0 of AZD1222 vaccination. The CDR3 loop reads CASTISPGVPNQPQHF. The CDR3, as DNA: TGTGCCAGTACCATCTCGCCAGGGGTTCCCAATCAGCCCCAGCATTTT.